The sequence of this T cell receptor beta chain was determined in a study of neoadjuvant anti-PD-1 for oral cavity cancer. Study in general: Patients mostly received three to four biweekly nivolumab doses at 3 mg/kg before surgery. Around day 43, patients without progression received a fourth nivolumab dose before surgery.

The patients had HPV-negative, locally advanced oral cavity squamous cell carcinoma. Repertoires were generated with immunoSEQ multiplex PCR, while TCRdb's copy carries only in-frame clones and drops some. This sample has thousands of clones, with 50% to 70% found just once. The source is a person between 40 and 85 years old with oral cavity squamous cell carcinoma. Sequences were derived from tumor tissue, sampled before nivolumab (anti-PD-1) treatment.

The DNA for the CDR3 is TGTGCCAGCAGCCAAGTCCGATCTGGAAACACCATATATTTT. Its translation is CASSQVRSGNTIYF. V gene TRBV14 combines with J gene TRBJ1-3, with D hard to call. The germline gives CDR1 SGHDN, CDR2 FVKESK. Trimming shortened V by 1 base and J by 1 base, and 5 bases separated the two germline ends. The CDR3 is made up of 14 amino acids.